Each of the 2 T cell receptor beta chains below was sequenced from the same sample in a study of shared clonotypes between healthy human individuals (dated by TCRdb to about 2020). Library construction relied on the immunoSEQ multiplex PCR assay. As stored in TCRdb, this immuneACCESS dataset retains in-frame rearrangements with V and J assigned. A fraction of the clones does not appear; measured against another copy, unresolved V genes explain less than half of the discrepancy, and the remainder lacks a known reason. Here the sample has 1.5 million to 2.5 million clones; just under 95% occur a single time. Approximately 1% of the sample is taken by the ten largest. CD8 naive samples were obtained by positive selection for CCR7 among CD45RO-negative cells, yielding a CD45RA+CCR7+ population from which TemRA cells were excluded. The sample consisted of naive CD8+ T cells sorted from blood. The cell subset or site label corresponds to: CD45RA+CCR7+. These receptors came from a man younger than 30 in good health.

This clone has more than one count but fewer than ten. The chain employs TRBV19 and TRBJ2-7; perhaps TRBD2 as D (6 bases). Germline V gene data show CDR1 as LNHDA and CDR2 as SQIVND (reference sequence). The CDR3 totals 15 residues. Deletions cut 6 bases from V and 0 bases from J, with 15 bases between. CDR3 in DNA: TGTGCCAGTAGCGCGGGGCCTCCCGACTCCTACGAGCAGTACTTC. Its translation is CASSAGPPDSYEQYF.

The rearrangement uses TRBV9 and TRBJ2-5, with D possibly being TRBD1 (5 bases). The CDR3 is 13 residues long. Germline CDR1 and CDR2: SGDLS and YYNGEE. Between the trimmed V and J ends, which lost 3 bases and 4 bases, there was a span of 10 bases. The CDR3 nucleotides are TGTGCCAGCAGCGACCGACAGAGAGAGACCCAGTACTTC. It specifies CASSDRQRETQYF.